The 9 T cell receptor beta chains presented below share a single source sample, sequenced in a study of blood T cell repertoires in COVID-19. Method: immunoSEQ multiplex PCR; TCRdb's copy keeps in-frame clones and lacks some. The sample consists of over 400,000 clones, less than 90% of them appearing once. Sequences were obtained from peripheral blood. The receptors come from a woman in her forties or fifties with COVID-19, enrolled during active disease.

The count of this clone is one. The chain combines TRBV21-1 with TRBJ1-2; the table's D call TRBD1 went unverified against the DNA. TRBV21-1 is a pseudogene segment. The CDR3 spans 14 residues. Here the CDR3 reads CASSNRQQLYGYTF. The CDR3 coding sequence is TGTGCCAGCAGCAATAGACAGCAGCTCTATGGCTACACCTTC.

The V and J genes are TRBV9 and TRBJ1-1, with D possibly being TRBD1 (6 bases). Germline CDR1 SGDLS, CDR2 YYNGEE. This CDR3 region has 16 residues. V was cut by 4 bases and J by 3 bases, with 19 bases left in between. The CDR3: CASSPHRDIAYTEAFF. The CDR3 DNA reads TGTGCCAGCAGCCCCCACCGGGACATTGCGTACACTGAAGCTTTCTTT.

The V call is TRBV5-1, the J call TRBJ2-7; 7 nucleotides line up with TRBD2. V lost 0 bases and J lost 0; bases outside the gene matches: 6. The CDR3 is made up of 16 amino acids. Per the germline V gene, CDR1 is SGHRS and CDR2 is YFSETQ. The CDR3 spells CASSLAETSRSYEQYF. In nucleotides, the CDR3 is TGCGCCAGCAGCTTGGCCGAGACTAGCCGCTCCTACGAGCAGTACTTC.

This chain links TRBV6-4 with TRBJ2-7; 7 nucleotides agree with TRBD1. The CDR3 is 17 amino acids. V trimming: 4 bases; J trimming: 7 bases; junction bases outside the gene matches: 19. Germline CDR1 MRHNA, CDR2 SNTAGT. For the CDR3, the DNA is TGTGCCAGCAGTGCCCTAAGGGGGAACAGGGGTACTGGAGAGCAGTACTTC. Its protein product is CASSALRGNRGTGEQYF.

CDR3 residues: CATGHGVNTEAFF. CDR3 nucleotides: TGTGCCACGGGGCATGGGGTGAACACTGAAGCTTTCTTT. The rearrangement links TRBV15 to TRBJ1-1, with a possible D match to TRBD1 (5 bases). The germline CDR1 and CDR2 sequences are LNHNV and YYDKDF (reference sequence). The CDR3 length is 13 residues. The V end lost 9 bases, the J end lost 0 bases, and 11 bases lay between the germline ends.

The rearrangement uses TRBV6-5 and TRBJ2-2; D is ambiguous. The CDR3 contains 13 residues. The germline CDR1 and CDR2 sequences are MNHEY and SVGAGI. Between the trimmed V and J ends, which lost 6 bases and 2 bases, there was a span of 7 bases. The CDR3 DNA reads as TGTGCCAGCAGGCGTCTTAACACCGGGGAGCTGTTTTTT. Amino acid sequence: CASRRLNTGELFF.

CDR3 sequence reads: CASSESGGDSPLHF. The CDR3 DNA is TGTGCCAGCAGTGAATCGGGGGGGGATTCACCCCTCCACTTT. The V call is TRBV2, the J call TRBJ1-6, with a tentative D call TRBD1 (5 bases). The CDR3 sequence is 14 residues long. Germline CDR1 is SNHLY and CDR2 is FYNNEI. V dropped 2 bases and J dropped 8 bases, with 10 bases sitting between them.

CDR3 amino acids: CASSSLEKVADTQYF. DNA of the CDR3: TGTGCCAGCAGCTCACTAGAAAAAGTTGCAGATACGCAGTATTTT. The J gene is TRBJ2-3, the V gene TRBV7-6, with D perhaps matching TRBD2 (5 bases). This CDR3 is 15 amino acids long. From germline, CDR1 is SGHVS and CDR2 FNYEAQ. Deletions cut 4 bases from V and 4 bases from J, with 15 bases between.

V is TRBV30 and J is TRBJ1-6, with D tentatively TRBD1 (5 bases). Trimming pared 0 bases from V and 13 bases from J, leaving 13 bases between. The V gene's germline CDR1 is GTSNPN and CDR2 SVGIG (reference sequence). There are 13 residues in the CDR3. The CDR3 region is CAWSVQGVPPLHF. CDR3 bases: TGTGCCTGGAGTGTACAAGGGGTCCCCCCCCTCCACTTT. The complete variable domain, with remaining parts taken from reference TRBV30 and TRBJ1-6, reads SQTIHQWPATLVQPVGSPLSLECTVEGTSNPNLYWYRQAAGRGLQLLFYSVGIGQISSEVPQNLSASRPQDRQFILSSKKLLLSDSGFYLCAWSVQGVPPLHFGNGTRLTVT.